This record looks at one T cell receptor (beta chain) sequence and its context. This sample is part of a study of blood T cells in healthy people across ages. Study at large: Template switching caught about one barcoded beta molecule for each two T cells.

Germline values: CDR1 SGHRS, CDR2 YFSETQ. This CDR3 has 14 residues. V was shortened by 1 base and J by 7 bases, with 11 bases between the two germline ends. A second PCR of about 7 to 12 cycles used a sample-barcoded 5' primer and a J-beta primer mix. In TCRdb, the 5' RACE reads were re-called with MiXCR into one record per CDR3 protein. The table includes about 1.8 million distinct CDR3 sequences, roughly 52% detected once. Each donor had about 9.6 milliliters of peripheral blood drawn. The study isolated at least 6.5 million PBMCs from each sample. Material: blood. The chain couples TRBV5-1 to TRBJ1-4; D is undetermined. The clonotype originates from a woman in her thirties or forties in good health. CDR3 DNA: TGCGCCAGCAGCTTGAGGACGGACCGTGAAAAACTGTTTTTT. This gives the protein CASSLRTDREKLFF.